This T cell receptor (beta chain) was profiled in a study of cytomegalovirus exposure and HLA in healthy donors. The sample holds a few counts of this clone. The V end was cut by 3 bases, the J end by 6 bases, with 8 bases between. This CDR3 is 12 amino acids long. Germline V gene data show CDR1 as SGDLS and CDR2 as YYNGEE. PCR was performed using 60 Vbeta and 13 Jbeta primers. Assay used: immunoSEQ multiplex PCR; TCRdb lists only in-frame clones, some missing. The data contain approximately 130,000 clones, more than 65% of them singletons. The specimen sequenced was PBMCs. The sequence derives from a man aged 18-30 years in good health and CMV-seropositive. The rearrangement joins TRBV9 to TRBJ2-3; D perhaps matches TRBD1 (5 bases). Here the CDR3 reads CASSGQGDTQYF. In DNA form, the CDR3 reads TGTGCCAGCAGCGGTCAGGGTGATACGCAGTATTTT.